The 32 T cell receptor beta chains presented below share a single source sample, sequenced in a study of CD8 T cell repertoires and HIV-1 epitope variants. These TCRs are of unknown antigen specificity. Libraries were prepared by immunoSEQ multiplex PCR; TCRdb keeps only in-frame clonotypes and omits some of them. The table has about 5,600 clones, roughly two thirds seen once. Sequencing was performed on cultured CD8+ T cells derived from PBMCs. All receptors come from a male donor with HIV.

The CDR3 coding sequence is TGCGCCAGCAGCCAAGGGACTCTAGTAGCTTTCTTT. This gives the protein CASSQGTLVAFF. This sequence joins TRBV4-1 and TRBJ1-1; no definite D call. Trimming removed 1 base from V and 10 bases from J, with 10 bases in between. Germline V lookup: CDR1 MGHRA, CDR2 YSYEKL. The CDR3 runs to 12 residues.

This clone was counted once. CDR3 region: CATRLSPCLAGTYEQYF. CDR3 DNA: TGCGCCACCCGCCTCAGCCCCTGTTTAGCGGGTACCTACGAGCAGTACTTC. The gene calls are TRBV10-1 and TRBJ2-7, with 7 nucleotides matching TRBD2. The V segment lost 10 bases and the J segment 2 bases; nucleotides outside the gene matches: 20. Germline-derived CDR1 and CDR2 are WNHNN and SYGVQD (reference sequence). The CDR3 is 17 residues long.

This clone was counted only a few times. The chain couples TRBV27 to TRBJ1-5; 7 nucleotides match TRBD1. The CDR3 is 15 amino acids. Looked up from germline, CDR1 is MNHEY and CDR2 is SMNVEV (reference sequence). V lost 5 bases and J lost 2; bases outside the gene matches: 6. CDR3 protein: CASSTQGLGNQPQHF. The DNA of the CDR3 is TGTGCCAGCAGTACACAGGGGTTGGGCAATCAGCCCCAGCATTTT.

The sample holds one count of this clone. In DNA form, the CDR3 reads TGTGCCAGCAGCTTTCTCCAGGGGTATAATTCACCCCTCCACTTT. It codes for CASSFLQGYNSPLHF. V and J are TRBV5-6 and TRBJ1-6; possible D gene TRBD1, 6 bases. This CDR3 is built from 15 residues. Per the germline V gene, CDR1 is SGHDT and CDR2 is YYEEEE. Trimming removed 2 bases from V and 4 bases from J, with 10 bases in between.

The chain is built from TRBV9 and TRBJ1-2, with D possibly matching TRBD1 (5 bases). CDR1 is SGDLS, CDR2 YYNGEE, per germline. CDR3 length: 14 residues. V gave up 4 bases and J gave up 3 bases, with 13 bases separating them. In nucleotides, the CDR3 is TGTGCCAGCAGCCTGGATCCGACAGACTATGGCTACACCTTC. It codes for CASSLDPTDYGYTF.

This clone was recorded a few times. The chain uses TRBV19 and TRBJ1-1; D uncertain. From germline, CDR1 is LNHDA and CDR2 SQIVND (reference sequence). Trimming cost V 9 bases and J 0 bases, with 14 bases left between them. This CDR3 region has 14 residues. CDR3 in amino acids: CASRPEAMNTEAFF. The DNA for the CDR3 is TGTGCCAGCCGCCCCGAGGCCATGAACACTGAAGCTTTCTTT.

The chain has TRBV5-8 and TRBJ1-1; D unclear. Trimming took off 4 bases at V and 2 bases at J, with 9 bases between the two ends. The germline V gene has CDR1 SGHTS and CDR2 YDEGEE. The CDR3 covers 13 residues. CDR3 protein: CASSHFSNTEAFF. The CDR3 nucleotides read TGTGCCAGCAGCCATTTTTCAAACACTGAAGCTTTCTTT. The entire variable domain, with the rest obtained from reference TRBV5-8 and TRBJ1-1, is as follows: EAGVTQSPTHLIKTRGQQATLRCSPISGHTSVYWYQQALGLGLQFLLWYDEGEERNRGNFPPRFSGRQFPNYSSELNVNALELEDSALYLCASSHFSNTEAFFGQGTRLTVV.

This clone appeared a few times. J is TRBJ2-2 and V is TRBV10-3; 7 nucleotides line up with TRBD2. The CDR3 has 15 amino acids. V lost 4 bases to trimming and J lost 4 bases; unmatched junction nucleotides: 6. CDR1 and CDR2 from the germline V gene are ENHRY and SYGVKD. The CDR3, as DNA: TGTGCCATCAGTGGAGTACTAGCGAGCACCGGGGAGCTGTTTTTT. It is translated as CAISGVLASTGELFF.

The rearrangement links TRBV6-5 to TRBJ2-1; 7 nucleotides align to TRBD2. V was clipped by 2 bases and J by 7 bases; unmatched bases: 11. The CDR3 spans 16 residues. From germline, CDR1 is MNHEY and CDR2 SVGAGI. Written as DNA, the CDR3 is TGTGCCAGCAGTTACACCCCGAGCGGGGCTAAGAATGAGCAGTTCTTC. Translated, it gives CASSYTPSGAKNEQFF.

V gene TRBV6-9 combines with J gene TRBJ1-2; no firm D call. Trimming cost V 3 bases and J 7 bases, with 15 bases left between them. Germline V gives CDR1 MNHGY, CDR2 SVAAGI. The CDR3 loop spans 14 amino acids. This CDR3 reads CASSYFQDRGGYTF. In DNA, the CDR3 is TGTGCCAGCAGTTACTTCCAGGATCGGGGTGGCTACACCTTC.

The rearrangement links TRBV19 to TRBJ2-5; maybe TRBD2 (6 bases). V lost 6 bases and J lost 1, with 6 bases in between. Germline V gene sequence: CDR1 LNHDA, CDR2 SQIVND (reference sequence). This CDR3 contains 12 residues. This CDR3 is CASSGGQETQYF. CDR3 coding DNA: TGTGCCAGTAGCGGGGGCCAAGAGACCCAGTACTTC.

CDR3 sequence: CASSQAGLNTGELFF. CDR3 coding DNA: TGCGCCAGCAGCCAAGCGGGACTTAACACCGGGGAGCTGTTTTTT. This rearrangement joins TRBV4-3 to TRBJ2-2; maybe TRBD2 (6 bases). Germline V gene data show CDR1 as LGHNA and CDR2 as YSLEER. V was trimmed by 1 base and J by 2 bases, leaving 8 bases between them. The CDR3 contains 15 residues.

The chain combines TRBV7-9 with TRBJ2-7, with 8 bases matching TRBD2. Germline values: CDR1 SEHNR, CDR2 FQNEAQ (reference sequence). There are 15 residues in the CDR3. The ends lost 5 bases at V and 2 bases at J; junction bases unmatched: 8. CDR3 sequence (DNA): TGTGCCAGCAGCCGGGAGGGGGGGCTGGCCTACGAGCAGTACTTC. Translated: CASSREGGLAYEQYF.

The chain combines TRBV10-3 with TRBJ2-7; tentatively, D is TRBD1 (6 bases). This CDR3 has 14 amino acids. Trimming pared 4 bases from V and 2 bases from J, leaving 12 bases between. CDR1 ENHRY and CDR2 SYGVKD come from the germline V gene. The CDR3 bases are TGTGCCATCAGTGGGGTCGGGGACACCTACGAGCAGTACTTC. Translating gives CAISGVGDTYEQYF.

This clone is a singleton in its sample. CDR3 residues: CASSFFQDTQYF. CDR3 nucleotide sequence: TGTGCCAGCAGTTTTTTTCAAGATACGCAGTATTTT. The rearrangement uses TRBV27 and TRBJ2-3, with unresolved D. CDR3 length: 12 residues. Germline CDR1 reads MNHEY; CDR2 reads SMNVEV (reference sequence). Trimming removed 3 bases at V and 5 bases at J, with 6 bases between.

This chain connects TRBV2 to TRBJ2-3; 8 bases are shared with TRBD1. Unmatched junction bases numbered 7, after V lost 0 bases and J lost 5 bases. The V gene's germline CDR1 is SNHLY and CDR2 FYNNEI. The CDR3 covers 16 residues. The CDR3 sequence is CASSEADRANRDTQYF. CDR3 DNA: TGTGCCAGCAGTGAAGCGGACAGGGCGAACCGAGATACGCAGTATTTT.

V gene TRBV19 combines with J gene TRBJ2-7; 10 nucleotides match TRBD1. The CDR3 runs to 13 residues. From germline, CDR1 is LNHDA and CDR2 SQIVND (reference sequence). The J segment lost 5 bases and the V segment lost 5 bases, leaving 3 bases of the junction unmatched. CDR3 protein: CASSPGQGNEQYF. CDR3 bases: TGTGCCAGTAGTCCGGGACAGGGGAACGAGCAGTACTTC.

This rearrangement joins TRBV4-3 to TRBJ1-5; D unresolved. Germline values: CDR1 LGHNA, CDR2 YSLEER. This CDR3 is built from 14 residues. With 2 bases removed from V and 3 bases from J, the gap between germline ends came to 8 bases. The DNA of the CDR3 is TGCGCCAGCAGCCAAACGAGGGCCAATCAGCCCCAGCATTTT. It is translated as CASSQTRANQPQHF.

This clone was seen more than once but under ten times. The rearrangement links TRBV27 to TRBJ2-3; the match to TRBD2 covers 14 bases. The CDR3 spans 18 residues. V was pared by 6 bases and J by 0 bases, with 8 bases of the junction left unmatched. The germline V gene has CDR1 MNHEY and CDR2 SMNVEV (reference sequence). As DNA, the CDR3 is TGTGCCAGCAGACCCACGACTAGCGGGAGGGCTAGCACAGATACGCAGTATTTT. Residues: CASRPTTSGRASTDTQYF.

The chain's CDR3 is CASSIGGFLGSYNEQFF. CDR3 DNA: TGTGCCAGTAGTATAGGAGGATTCTTAGGCTCCTACAATGAGCAGTTCTTC. The rearrangement joins TRBV19 to TRBJ2-1; D gene unclear. CDR3 length: 17 residues. Looked up from germline, CDR1 is LNHDA and CDR2 is SQIVND (reference sequence). The germline V and J ends were trimmed by 1 base and 0 bases, with 13 bases remaining between them.

The chain is built from TRBV18 and TRBJ2-7; 7 bases align to TRBD1. The length of the CDR3 is 13 residues. Germline V gives CDR1 KGHSH, CDR2 LQKENI. V lost 4 bases and J lost 5; bases outside the gene matches: 5. The CDR3 loop is CASSQGTDNEQYF. The CDR3 DNA is TGTGCCAGCTCACAAGGGACAGACAACGAGCAGTACTTC. Full variable domain (rest looked up from reference TRBV18 and TRBJ2-7): NAGVMQNPRHLVRRRGQEARLRCSPMKGHSHVYWYRQLPEEGLKFMVYLQKENIIDESGMPKERFSAEFPKEGPSILRIQQVVRGDSAAYFCASSQGTDNEQYFGPGTRLTVT.

This chain joins TRBV4-3 and TRBJ1-2; D remains unclear. CDR3 length: 15 residues. Germline V CDR1 and CDR2: LGHNA, YSLEER. V shed 0 bases and J shed 0 bases, with 8 bases lying between them. The DNA of the CDR3 is TGCGCCAGCAGCCAAGAGCTCGGATCTAACTATGGCTACACCTTC. Its protein product is CASSQELGSNYGYTF.

The chain joins TRBV2 to TRBJ2-7, with 8 bases matching TRBD2. The germline gives CDR1 SNHLY, CDR2 FYNNEI. With 10 bases clipped from V and 2 bases from J, the junction kept 16 bases outside the gene matches. The length of the CDR3 is 16 residues. The CDR3 DNA sequence: TGTGCCACCGCGCGGACTAGCAGACAAAGCACCTACGAGCAGTACTTC. Translation gives CATARTSRQSTYEQYF. Variable domain in full (rest from reference TRBV2 and TRBJ2-7): EPEVTQTPSHQVTQMGQEVILRCVPISNHLYFYWYRQILGQKVEFLVSFYNNEISEKSEIFDDQFSVERPDGSNFTLKIRSTKLEDSAMYFCATARTSRQSTYEQYFGPGTRLTVT.

The rearrangement uses TRBV28 and TRBJ1-2, with D possibly TRBD1 on 5 matching bases. The CDR3 has 13 amino acids. V lost 3 bases, J lost 5 bases, and 10 bases lay in between. The germline V gene has CDR1 MDHEN and CDR2 SYDVKM. Here the CDR3 reads CASSFSGVYGYTF. In DNA form, the CDR3 reads TGTGCCAGCAGTTTCTCGGGGGTTTATGGCTACACCTTC.

CDR3 amino acids: CASRRDGIEKLFF. The CDR3 DNA reads TGTGCCAGTCGGCGGGACGGGATTGAAAAACTGTTTTTT. This sequence joins TRBV28 and TRBJ1-4; D is possibly TRBD1 (5 bases). Germline CDR1 and CDR2: MDHEN and SYDVKM. V dropped 9 bases and J dropped 7 bases, with 15 bases sitting between them. CDR3 size: 13 residues.

The sample holds a few counts of this clone. Written as DNA, the CDR3 is TGTGCCAGCAGCTTAGGTAGGGAGGGTACGCAGTATTTT. Translating gives CASSLGREGTQYF. The J gene is TRBJ2-3, the V gene TRBV7-9; 7 positions agree with TRBD2. V lost 1 base and J lost 8; bases outside the gene matches: 3. The CDR3 covers 13 residues. The germline CDR1 and CDR2 sequences are SEHNR and FQNEAQ (reference sequence). The full variable domain, with the rest looked up from reference TRBV7-9 and TRBJ2-3, is DTGVSQNPRHKITKRGQNVTFRCDPISEHNRLYWYRQTLGQGPEFLTYFQNEAQLEKSRLLSDRFSAERPKGSFSTLEIQRTEQGDSAMYLCASSLGREGTQYFGPGTRLTVL.

The CDR3, as DNA: TGTGCCAGCAGTTTAAATCCCCCTACCGAGCAGTTCTTC. It yields the protein CASSLNPPTEQFF. This rearrangement joins TRBV27 to TRBJ2-1; the D is unclear. Germline lookup yields CDR1 MNHEY and CDR2 SMNVEV (reference sequence). The length of the CDR3 is 13 residues. Trimming stripped 2 bases from V and 10 bases from J, with 12 bases between.

The chain couples TRBV15 to TRBJ2-3; 10 bases are shared with TRBD2. The CDR3 loop spans 16 amino acids. Germline V gives CDR1 LNHNV, CDR2 YYDKDF (reference sequence). V trimming: 5 bases; J trimming: 1 base; junction bases outside the gene matches: 6. The CDR3 protein is CATSGRAGGRTDTQYF. The DNA for the CDR3 is TGTGCCACCAGCGGAAGAGCGGGGGGGCGCACAGATACGCAGTATTTT. The full variable domain, rest sourced from reference TRBV15 and TRBJ2-3, is DAMVIQNPRYQVTQFGKPVTLSCSQTLNHNVMYWYQQKSSQAPKLLFHYYDKDFNNEADTPDNFQSRRPNTSFCFLDIRSPGLGDTAMYLCATSGRAGGRTDTQYFGPGTRLTVL.

The chain uses TRBV5-6 and TRBJ2-2, with a tentative D call TRBD2 (6 bases). CDR3 length: 18 amino acids. V gave up 3 bases and J gave up 3 bases, with 21 bases separating them. Germline CDR1 and CDR2: SGHDT and YYEEEE. DNA of the CDR3: TGTGCCAGCAGCTATGGGAGGCTAGAATATAGCGACACCGGGGAGCTGTTTTTT. This gives the protein CASSYGRLEYSDTGELFF.

This clone was counted once. The chain couples TRBV15 to TRBJ2-7; possible D gene TRBD2, 6 bases. CDR3 length: 14 amino acids. V was shortened by 0 bases and J by 4 bases, with 10 bases between the two germline ends. Germline V gene data show CDR1 as LNHNV and CDR2 as YYDKDF (reference sequence). This CDR3 is CATSRDWGEYEQYF. CDR3 sequence (DNA): TGTGCCACCAGCAGAGATTGGGGGGAATACGAGCAGTACTTC.

This chain uses TRBV7-2 with TRBJ2-5, with D maybe TRBD2 (6 bases). V gave up 6 bases and J gave up 5 bases, with 19 bases separating them. The CDR3 totals 15 residues. CDR1 and CDR2 (germline): SGHTA, FQGNSA. The CDR3: CASRPPDRGGETQYF. CDR3 nucleotides: TGTGCCAGCAGGCCACCGGACCGTGGAGGGGAGACCCAGTACTTC.

The gene calls are TRBV4-1 and TRBJ2-7, with 7 bases aligning to TRBD1. There are 15 residues in the CDR3. Germline V gene data show CDR1 as MGHRA and CDR2 as YSYEKL. V lost 1 base to trimming and J lost 0 bases; unmatched junction nucleotides: 3. This CDR3 is CASSQGQGGSYEQYF. The CDR3 DNA is TGCGCCAGCAGCCAAGGACAGGGTGGCTCCTACGAGCAGTACTTC.